The clone carrying this T cell receptor beta chain was observed many times. The antigen remains unidentified. This specimen comes from a study of naive and memory T cell subsets. This CDR3 is built from 17 residues. The J segment lost 1 base and the V segment lost 1 base, leaving 8 bases of the junction unmatched. Germline V lookup: CDR1 LGHDT, CDR2 YNNKEL (reference sequence). Study findings and constraints: In naive cells, over 95% of TCR sequences were seen only once. No ground truth validated the naive and memory repertoire findings.

Both TRBC1 and TRBC2 were covered by a beta constant-region primer of two equimolar oligonucleotides. The ligated cDNA underwent four PCR rounds using SP2 and nested alpha and beta constant-region primers. TCRdb processed the UMI-ligation and nested PCR reads anew with MiXCR; each CDR3 protein has one entry. The profile shows 15,000 to 20,000 distinct CDR3 sequences, roughly 8.4% of them singletons. Sequencing was done on a sample of central memory CD8+ T cells from blood. This chain links TRBV3-1 with TRBJ2-7; TRBD2 agrees at 9 bases. This receptor was identified in a human donor in good health. For the CDR3, the DNA is TGTGCCAGCAGCCAAGGGTCTAGCGGGACCCTTTCCTACGAGCAGTACTTC. Amino acids: CASSQGSSGTLSYEQYF.